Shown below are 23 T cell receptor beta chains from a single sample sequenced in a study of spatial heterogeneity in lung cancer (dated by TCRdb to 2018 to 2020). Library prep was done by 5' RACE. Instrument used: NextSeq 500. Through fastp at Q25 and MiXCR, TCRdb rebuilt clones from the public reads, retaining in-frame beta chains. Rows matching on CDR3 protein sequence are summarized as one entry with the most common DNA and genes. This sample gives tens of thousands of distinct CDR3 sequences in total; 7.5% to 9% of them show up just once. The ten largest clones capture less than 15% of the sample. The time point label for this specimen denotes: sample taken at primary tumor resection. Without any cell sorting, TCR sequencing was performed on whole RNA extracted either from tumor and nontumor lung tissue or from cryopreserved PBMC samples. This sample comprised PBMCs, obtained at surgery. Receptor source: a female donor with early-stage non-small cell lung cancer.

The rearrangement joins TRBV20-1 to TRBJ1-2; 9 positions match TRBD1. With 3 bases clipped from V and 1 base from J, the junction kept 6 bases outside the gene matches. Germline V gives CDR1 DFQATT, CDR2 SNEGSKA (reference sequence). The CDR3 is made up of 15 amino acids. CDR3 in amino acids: CSARSQGAYNYGYTF. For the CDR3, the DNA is TGCAGTGCTAGGTCACAGGGGGCGTATAACTATGGCTACACCTTC.

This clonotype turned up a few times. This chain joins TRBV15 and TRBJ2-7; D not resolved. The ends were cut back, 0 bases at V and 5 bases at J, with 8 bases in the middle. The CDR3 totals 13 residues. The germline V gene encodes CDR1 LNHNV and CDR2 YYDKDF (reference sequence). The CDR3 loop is CATSREVRHEQYV. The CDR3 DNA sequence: TGTGCCACCAGCAGAGAGGTTCGCCACGAGCAGTACGTC.

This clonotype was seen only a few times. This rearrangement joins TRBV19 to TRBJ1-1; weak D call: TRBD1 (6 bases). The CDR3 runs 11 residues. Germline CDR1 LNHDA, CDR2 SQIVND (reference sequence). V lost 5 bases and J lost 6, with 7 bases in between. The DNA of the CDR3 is TGTGCCAGTAGTCAGGGGCCTGAAGCTTTCTTT. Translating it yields CASSQGPEAFF.

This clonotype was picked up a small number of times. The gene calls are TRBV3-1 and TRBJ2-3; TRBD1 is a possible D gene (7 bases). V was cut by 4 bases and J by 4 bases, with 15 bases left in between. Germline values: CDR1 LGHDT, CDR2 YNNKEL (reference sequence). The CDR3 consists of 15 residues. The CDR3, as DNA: TGTGCCAGCAGCCCCAGGGGGGCATCACCAGATACGCAGTATTTT. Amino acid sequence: CASSPRGASPDTQYF.

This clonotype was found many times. This chain's CDR3 is CASSYVFGGRETQYF. The CDR3 region has the DNA TGTGCCAGCAGTTACGTTTTCGGGGGCAGAGAGACCCAGTACTTC. This rearrangement joins TRBV6-5 to TRBJ2-5; D assignment may be TRBD1 or TRBD2 (6 bases each). The V end was cut by 2 bases, the J end by 4 bases, with 14 bases between. CDR3 length: 15 amino acids. The germline CDR1 and CDR2 sequences are MNHEY and SVGAGI.

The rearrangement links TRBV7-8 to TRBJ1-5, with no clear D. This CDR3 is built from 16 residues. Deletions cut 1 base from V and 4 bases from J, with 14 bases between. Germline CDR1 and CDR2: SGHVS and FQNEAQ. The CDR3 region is CASSLVRWRANQPQHF. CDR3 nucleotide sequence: TGTGCCAGCAGCTTAGTCAGGTGGAGGGCAAATCAGCCCCAGCATTTT.

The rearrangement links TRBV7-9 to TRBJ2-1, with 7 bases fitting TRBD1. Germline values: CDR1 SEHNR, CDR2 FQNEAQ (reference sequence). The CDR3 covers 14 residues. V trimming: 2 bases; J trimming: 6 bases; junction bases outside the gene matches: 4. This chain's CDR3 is CASSLRDRSNEQFF. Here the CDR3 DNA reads TGTGCCAGCAGCTTACGGGACAGATCCAATGAGCAGTTCTTC.

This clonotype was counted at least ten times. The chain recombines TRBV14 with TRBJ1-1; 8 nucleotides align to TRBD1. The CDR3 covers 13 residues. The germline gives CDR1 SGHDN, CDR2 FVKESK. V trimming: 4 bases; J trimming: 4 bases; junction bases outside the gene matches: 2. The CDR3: CASSRGQGTEAFF. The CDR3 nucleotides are TGTGCCAGCAGCCGAGGACAGGGCACTGAAGCTTTCTTT.

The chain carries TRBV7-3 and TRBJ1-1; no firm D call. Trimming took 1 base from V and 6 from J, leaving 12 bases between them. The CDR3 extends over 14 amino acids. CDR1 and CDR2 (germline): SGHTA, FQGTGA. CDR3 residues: CASSLNAGEAEAFF. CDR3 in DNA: TGTGCCAGCAGCTTAAACGCAGGCGAGGCTGAAGCTTTCTTT. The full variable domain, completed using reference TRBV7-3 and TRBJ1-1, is GAGVSQTPSNKVTEKGKYVELRCDPISGHTALYWYRQSLGQGPEFLIYFQGTGAADDSGLPNDRFFAVRPEGSVSTLKIQRTERGDSAVYLCASSLNAGEAEAFFGQGTRLTVV.

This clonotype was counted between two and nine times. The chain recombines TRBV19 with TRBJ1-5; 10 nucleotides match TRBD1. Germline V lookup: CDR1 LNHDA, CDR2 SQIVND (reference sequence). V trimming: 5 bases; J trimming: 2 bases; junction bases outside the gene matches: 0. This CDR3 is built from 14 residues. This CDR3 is CASSGTGGNQPQHF. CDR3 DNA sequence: TGTGCCAGTAGTGGGACAGGGGGCAATCAGCCCCAGCATTTT.

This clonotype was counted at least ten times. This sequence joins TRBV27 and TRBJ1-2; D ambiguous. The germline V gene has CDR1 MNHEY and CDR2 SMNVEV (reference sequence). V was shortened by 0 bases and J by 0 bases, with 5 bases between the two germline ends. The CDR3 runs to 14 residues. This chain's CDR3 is CASSLSGPNYGYTF. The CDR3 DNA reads TGTGCCAGCAGTTTATCCGGGCCTAACTATGGCTACACCTTC.

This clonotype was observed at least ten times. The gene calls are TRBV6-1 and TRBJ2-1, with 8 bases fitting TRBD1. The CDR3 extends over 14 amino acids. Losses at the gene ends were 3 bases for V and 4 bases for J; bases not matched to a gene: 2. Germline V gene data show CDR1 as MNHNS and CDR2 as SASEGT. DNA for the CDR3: TGTGCCAGCAGTGACAGGACAGGGTACAATGAGCAGTTCTTC. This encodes CASSDRTGYNEQFF.

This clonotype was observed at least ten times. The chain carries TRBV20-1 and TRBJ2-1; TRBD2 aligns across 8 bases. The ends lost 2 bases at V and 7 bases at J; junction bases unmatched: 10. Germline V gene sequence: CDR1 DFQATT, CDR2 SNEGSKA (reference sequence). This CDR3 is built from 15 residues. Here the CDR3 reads CSARRGLAGRNEQFF. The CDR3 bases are TGCAGTGCTAGACGAGGACTAGCCGGACGTAATGAGCAGTTCTTC.

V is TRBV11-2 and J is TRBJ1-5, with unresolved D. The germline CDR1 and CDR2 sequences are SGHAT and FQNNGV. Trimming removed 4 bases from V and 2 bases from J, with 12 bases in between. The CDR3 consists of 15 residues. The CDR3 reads CASSSGRGGNQPQHF. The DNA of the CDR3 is TGTGCCAGCAGCTCAGGCCGCGGTGGCAATCAGCCCCAGCATTTT.

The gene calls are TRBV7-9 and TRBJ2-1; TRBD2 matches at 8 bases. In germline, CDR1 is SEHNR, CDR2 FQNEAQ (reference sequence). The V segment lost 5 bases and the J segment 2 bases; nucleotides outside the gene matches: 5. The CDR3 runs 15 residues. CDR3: CASSPRLAPYNEQFF. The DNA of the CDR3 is TGTGCCAGCAGCCCCCGACTAGCGCCCTACAATGAGCAGTTCTTC.

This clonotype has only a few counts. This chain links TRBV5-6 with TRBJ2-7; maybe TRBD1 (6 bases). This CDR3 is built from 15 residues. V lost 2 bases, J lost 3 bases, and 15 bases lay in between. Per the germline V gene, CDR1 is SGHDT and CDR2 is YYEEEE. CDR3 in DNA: TGTGCCAGCAGCTTCAGGGGCCCCGTGAGCTACGAGCAGTACTTC. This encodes CASSFRGPVSYEQYF.

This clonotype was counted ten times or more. For the CDR3, the DNA is TGCAGTGCTAAGCGGAGCTCCTACGAGCAGTACTTC. It yields the protein CSAKRSSYEQYF. The chain combines TRBV20-1 with TRBJ2-7, with a weak D call TRBD2 (5 bases). Trimming pared 4 bases from V and 0 bases from J, leaving 7 bases between. CDR1 is DFQATT and CDR2 is SNEGSKA in the germline V gene (reference sequence). This CDR3 is built from 12 residues.

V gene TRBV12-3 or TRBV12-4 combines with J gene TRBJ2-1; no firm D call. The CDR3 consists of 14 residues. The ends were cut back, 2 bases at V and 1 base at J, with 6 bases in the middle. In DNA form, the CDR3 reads TGTGCCAGCAGTTTATCCATTTCCTACAATGAGCAGTTCTTC. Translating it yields CASSLSISYNEQFF.

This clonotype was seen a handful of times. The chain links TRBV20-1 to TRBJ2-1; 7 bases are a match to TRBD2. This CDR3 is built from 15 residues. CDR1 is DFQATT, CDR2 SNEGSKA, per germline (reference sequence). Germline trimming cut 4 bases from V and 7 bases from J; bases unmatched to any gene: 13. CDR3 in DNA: TGCAGTGCTAACCCCAAGGGCGGGAGCCGGAATGAGCAGTTCTTC. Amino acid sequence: CSANPKGGSRNEQFF.

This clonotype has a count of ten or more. The CDR3 DNA is TGTGCCAGCAGCTTAGCCGGGGTCGGGGAGCTGTTTTTT. Protein sequence: CASSLAGVGELFF. V usage is TRBV13 and J usage is TRBJ2-2; weak D call: TRBD2 (5 bases). Germline CDR1 reads PRHDT; CDR2 reads FYEKMQ (reference sequence). The CDR3 is made up of 13 amino acids. V gave up 1 base and J gave up 7 bases, with 7 bases separating them.

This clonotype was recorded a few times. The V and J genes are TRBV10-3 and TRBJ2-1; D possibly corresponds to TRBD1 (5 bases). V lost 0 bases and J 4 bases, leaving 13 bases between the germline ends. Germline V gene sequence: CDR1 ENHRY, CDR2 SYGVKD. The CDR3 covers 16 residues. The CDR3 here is CAISESSGLRYNEQFF. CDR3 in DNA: TGTGCCATCAGTGAGTCATCAGGGCTCCGGTACAATGAGCAGTTCTTC.

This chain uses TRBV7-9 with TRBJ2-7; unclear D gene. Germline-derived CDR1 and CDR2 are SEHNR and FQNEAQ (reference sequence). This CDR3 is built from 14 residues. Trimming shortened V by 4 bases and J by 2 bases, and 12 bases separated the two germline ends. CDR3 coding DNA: TGTGCCAGCAGCTATACACATGGCGCCTACGAGCAGTACTTC. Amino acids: CASSYTHGAYEQYF.

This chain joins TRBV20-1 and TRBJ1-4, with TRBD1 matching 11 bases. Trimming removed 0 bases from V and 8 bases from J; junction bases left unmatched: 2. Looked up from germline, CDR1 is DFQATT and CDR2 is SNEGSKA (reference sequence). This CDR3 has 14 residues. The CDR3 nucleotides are TGCAGTGCTAGAGACGGGACAGGGGGAGAAAAACTGTTTTTT. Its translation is CSARDGTGGEKLFF.